The clone carrying this T cell receptor (beta chain) turned up a few times. Treatment defined: preoperative locoregional IRX-2 cytokine immunotherapy. This phase Ib study tested locoregional IRX-2 cytokine immunotherapy given before surgery. Assay: immunoSEQ multiplex PCR; the TCRdb copy retains only in-frame clones and omits some. The table shows over 25,000 clones, with around 83% occurring only once. This specimen belongs to a study of preoperative IRX-2 immunotherapy in early breast cancer. CDR3 size: 15 residues. The V gene's germline CDR1 is LNHDA and CDR2 SQIVND (reference sequence). The J segment lost 6 bases and the V segment lost 10 bases, leaving 17 bases of the junction unmatched.

This receptor was obtained from a human donor with breast cancer. The rearrangement uses TRBV19 and TRBJ2-7; 8 bases are shared with TRBD1. The sequencing here drew on lymph node tissue, taken from a patient treated with IRX-2 immunotherapy. Here the CDR3 DNA reads TGTGCCACTAGCCAACCCCAACTCGGACAGGGCGAGCAGTACTTC. Its translation: CATSQPQLGQGEQYF.